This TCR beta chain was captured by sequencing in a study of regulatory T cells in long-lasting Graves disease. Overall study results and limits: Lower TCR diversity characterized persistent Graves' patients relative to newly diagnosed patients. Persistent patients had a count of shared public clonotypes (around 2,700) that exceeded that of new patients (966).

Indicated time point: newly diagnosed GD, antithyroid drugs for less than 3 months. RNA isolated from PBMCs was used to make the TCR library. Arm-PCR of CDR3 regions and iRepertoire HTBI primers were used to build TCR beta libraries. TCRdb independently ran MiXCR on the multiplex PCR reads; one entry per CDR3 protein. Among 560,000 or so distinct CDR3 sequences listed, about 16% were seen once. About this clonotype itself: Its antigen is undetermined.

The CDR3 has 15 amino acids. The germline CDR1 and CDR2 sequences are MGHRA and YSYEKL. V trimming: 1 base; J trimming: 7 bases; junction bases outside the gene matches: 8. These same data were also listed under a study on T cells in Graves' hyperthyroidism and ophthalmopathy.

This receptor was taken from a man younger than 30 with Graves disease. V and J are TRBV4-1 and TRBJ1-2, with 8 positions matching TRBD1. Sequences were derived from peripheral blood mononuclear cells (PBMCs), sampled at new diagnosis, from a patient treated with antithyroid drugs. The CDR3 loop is CASSQAAQGAGGYTF. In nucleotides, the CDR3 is TGCGCCAGCAGCCAAGCGGCCCAGGGGGCGGGTGGCTACACCTTC.